This T cell receptor (beta chain) emerged from a study of T cell responses to AZD1222 COVID-19 vaccine. As regards this clone: Its matching antigen is unknown.

Analysis merged second doses at about 4 or about 12 weeks. Trimming removed 4 bases from V and 8 bases from J, with 15 bases in between. The germline V gene has CDR1 ENHRY and CDR2 SYGVKD. The length of the CDR3 is 14 residues. Notes on the study in general: A reported finding is that nearly half of spike-specific TCRs target unmutated variant regions. Recipients of two AZD1222 doses showed rising Spike-specific TCR breadth and depth.

TCRdb's copy holds only in-frame clones and misses some; the assay was immunoSEQ multiplex PCR. The table records 250,000 to 300,000 clones, about 94% of them present only once. Sample: peripheral blood, taken 28 days after the second AZD1222 dose. This chain connects TRBV10-3 to TRBJ2-1; D possibly corresponds to TRBD2 (7 bases). The TCR was taken from an adult who received the AZD1222 COVID-19 vaccine. The CDR3 sequence is CAISVAGAQDEQFF. The CDR3 region has the DNA TGTGCCATCAGTGTGGCGGGGGCTCAAGATGAGCAGTTCTTC.